Below, 25 T cell receptor beta chains from the same sample are listed, as sequenced in a study of T cell repertoires in cytomegalovirus infection. TCRdb independently ran MiXCR on the reads; one entry per CDR3 protein. The sample lists about 220,000 distinct CDR3 sequences, 35% to 40% occurring once. Antigens for these TCRs are unknown. The source was CD8+ T cells from cultured PBMCs, collected from culture after CMV antigen stimulation. These receptors were obtained from a human donor in good health (CMV status not recorded). Some clones in this sample may be carry-over from other donors' samples.

CDR3 coding DNA: TGTGCCAGCAGCTTACAGGAAATCGGGGAAGCTTTCTTT. Amino acid sequence: CASSLQEIGEAFF. This chain connects TRBV7-6 to TRBJ1-1; D gene unclear. V lost 2 bases and J lost 8, with 12 bases in between. In germline, CDR1 is SGHVS, CDR2 FNYEAQ. The CDR3 runs 13 residues.

The V gene is TRBV7-2, the J gene TRBJ2-7, with 9 bases that match TRBD1. Germline loops: CDR1 SGHTA, CDR2 FQGNSA. Germline trimming cut 5 bases from V and 1 base from J; bases unmatched to any gene: 18. The CDR3 is 19 residues long. The DNA for the CDR3 is TGTGCCAGCAGCCCTCGTCCGGGACAGGGAATAACTTTTTCCTACGAGCAGTACTTC. This gives the protein CASSPRPGQGITFSYEQYF.

At least ten counts were recorded for this clonotype. The chain employs TRBV2 and TRBJ2-7; no clear D gene. This CDR3 has 10 amino acids. Germline CDR1 reads SNHLY; CDR2 reads FYNNEI. V was trimmed by 3 bases and J by 4 bases, leaving 1 base between them. The CDR3 reads CASSEYEQYF. In DNA, the CDR3 is TGTGCCAGCAGTGAGTACGAGCAGTACTTC. The variable domain in full, with the rest retrieved from reference TRBV2 and TRBJ2-7, is EPEVTQTPSHQVTQMGQEVILRCVPISNHLYFYWYRQILGQKVEFLVSFYNNEISEKSEIFDDQFSVERPDGSNFTLKIRSTKLEDSAMYFCASSEYEQYFGPGTRLTVT.

J is TRBJ2-2 and V is TRBV7-6, with 10 bases fitting TRBD2. CDR3 length: 14 residues. The J segment lost 6 bases and the V segment lost 7 bases, leaving 5 bases of the junction unmatched. Germline CDR1 SGHVS, CDR2 FNYEAQ. The CDR3 DNA reads TGTGCCAGCACCAGCGGGAGGGCCCCCGGGGAGCTGTTTTTT. It specifies CASTSGRAPGELFF.

This clonotype was counted a single time. The CDR3, as DNA: TGTGCCAGCATGTCCCCGGGCCTGGGCCATCATGGCTACACCTTC. It is translated as CASMSPGLGHHGYTF. The chain uses TRBV27 and TRBJ1-2, with unresolved D. CDR3 length: 15 amino acids. V lost 7 bases and J 6 bases, leaving 21 bases between the germline ends. Germline CDR1 reads MNHEY; CDR2 reads SMNVEV (reference sequence).

This rearrangement joins TRBV20-1 to TRBJ2-7; 7 bases line up with TRBD2. CDR3 length: 16 amino acids. Germline V gene data show CDR1 as DFQATT and CDR2 as SNEGSKA (reference sequence). Trimming cost V 5 bases and J 1 base; bases outside gene matches: 14. The CDR3 DNA sequence: TGCAGTGCTTCCCCAGTGAAAGCGGGGTTTTCCTACGAGCAGTACTTC. It codes for CSASPVKAGFSYEQYF.

The chain recombines TRBV7-2 with TRBJ2-5; D tentatively reads TRBD1 or TRBD2 (5 bases each). The germline V and J ends were trimmed by 0 bases and 6 bases, with 14 bases remaining between them. The CDR3 runs to 15 residues. Germline lookup yields CDR1 SGHTA and CDR2 FQGNSA. The CDR3, as DNA: TGTGCCAGCAGCTTAGCTGTCGGGGCCGTAAAGACCCAGTACTTC. Translation: CASSLAVGAVKTQYF.

The J gene is TRBJ2-7, the V gene TRBV20-1; TRBD2 matches 10 bases. Germline V lookup: CDR1 DFQATT, CDR2 SNEGSKA (reference sequence). This CDR3 is 14 amino acids long. With 3 bases clipped from V and 3 bases from J, the junction kept 5 bases outside the gene matches. As DNA, the CDR3 is TGCAGTGCTAGCGGACTAGCGGAAATCTACGAGCAGTACTTC. Translation: CSASGLAEIYEQYF.

Only a few counts were recorded for this clonotype. The CDR3 sequence: CASSSQAPGSPLHF. In nucleotides, the CDR3 is TGTGCCAGCAGCTCCCAGGCCCCGGGGTCACCCCTCCACTTT. This chain joins TRBV7-9 and TRBJ1-6, with D unresolved. The CDR3 is made up of 14 amino acids. Germline lookup yields CDR1 SEHNR and CDR2 FQNEAQ (reference sequence). Trimming took off 4 bases at V and 10 bases at J, with 14 bases between the two ends. The variable domain in full, with the rest retrieved from reference TRBV7-9 and TRBJ1-6, is DTGVSQNPRHKITKRGQNVTFRCDPISEHNRLYWYRQTLGQGPEFLTYFQNEAQLEKSRLLSDRFSAERPKGSFSTLEIQRTEQGDSAMYLCASSSQAPGSPLHFGNGTRLTVT.

The genes are TRBV27 and TRBJ1-5, with D possibly matching TRBD1 (6 bases). V dropped 5 bases and J dropped 1 base, with 12 bases sitting between them. Germline-derived CDR1 and CDR2 are MNHEY and SMNVEV (reference sequence). The CDR3 extends over 15 amino acids. The CDR3 reads CASSLGQWSNQPQHF. The CDR3 nucleotides are TGTGCCAGCAGTCTCGGACAGTGGAGCAATCAGCCCCAGCATTTT.

The chain recombines TRBV7-8 with TRBJ2-5, with 13 bases that match TRBD2. J was trimmed by 4 bases and V by 5 bases; bases with no gene match: 4. Per the germline V gene, CDR1 is SGHVS and CDR2 is FQNEAQ. CDR3 length: 15 residues. CDR3 in DNA: TGTGCCAGCAGCCAGGGACTAGCGGGGCGAGAGACCCAGTACTTC. It encodes CASSQGLAGRETQYF.

In its sample, this clonotype was seen a few times. The chain links TRBV18 to TRBJ1-3, with TRBD1 as a possible D gene (5 bases). Deletions cut 3 bases from V and 5 bases from J, with 11 bases between. The CDR3 totals 14 residues. Germline V gives CDR1 KGHSH, CDR2 LQKENI. The CDR3 DNA sequence: TGTGCCAGCTCACCTGGGGGGAGCCGAAACACCATATATTTT. Amino acid sequence: CASSPGGSRNTIYF. The whole variable domain, remainder taken from reference TRBV18 and TRBJ1-3, is NAGVMQNPRHLVRRRGQEARLRCSPMKGHSHVYWYRQLPEEGLKFMVYLQKENIIDESGMPKERFSAEFPKEGPSILRIQQVVRGDSAAYFCASSPGGSRNTIYFGEGSWLTVV.

This clonotype occurred many times. This sequence joins TRBV7-6 and TRBJ2-1, with 7 positions matching TRBD2. With 4 bases clipped from V and 8 bases from J, the junction kept 5 bases outside the gene matches. Germline loops: CDR1 SGHVS, CDR2 FNYEAQ. The CDR3 extends over 13 amino acids. The CDR3 region has the DNA TGTGCCAGCAGCTCGGCGGGGGATGATGAGCAGTTCTTC. This sequence encodes CASSSAGDDEQFF. The full variable domain, its missing parts supplied by reference TRBV7-6 and TRBJ2-1, is GAGVSQSPRYKVTKRGQDVALRCDPISGHVSLYWYRQALGQGPEFLTYFNYEAQQDKSGLPNDRFSAERPEGSISTLTIQRTEQRDSAMYRCASSSAGDDEQFFGPGTRLTVL.

This clonotype came up a few times. The chain employs TRBV7-9 and TRBJ2-1; D assignment may be TRBD1 or TRBD2 (5 bases each). The germline gives CDR1 SEHNR, CDR2 FQNEAQ (reference sequence). The V end lost 3 bases, the J end lost 2 bases, and 11 bases lay between the germline ends. The CDR3 length is 15 residues. The CDR3 DNA is TGTGCCAGCAGCTTTGGGGGAACTACCTACAATGAGCAGTTCTTC. This gives the protein CASSFGGTTYNEQFF.

The chain combines TRBV12-3 or TRBV12-4 with TRBJ2-7, with TRBD2 as a possible D gene (6 bases). V lost 6 bases, J lost 1 base, and 13 bases lay in between. This CDR3 contains 14 residues. This CDR3 reads CASSQTSNSYEQYF. In DNA form, the CDR3 reads TGTGCCAGCAGCCAGACTAGTAATTCCTACGAGCAGTACTTC.

This clonotype has just a few counts. J is TRBJ2-1 and V is TRBV6-6, with D tentatively TRBD2 (5 bases). V was clipped by 5 bases and J by 2 bases, with 16 bases between them. The CDR3 extends over 16 amino acids. Germline CDR1 and CDR2: MNHNY and SVGAGI (reference sequence). The CDR3 region has the DNA TGTGCCAGCAGTGATAGAGGGATCCCACCCTACAATGAGCAGTTCTTC. Residues: CASSDRGIPPYNEQFF.

This sequence joins TRBV7-6 and TRBJ1-2; the match to TRBD1 covers 10 bases. Germline lookup yields CDR1 SGHVS and CDR2 FNYEAQ. V was pared by 3 bases and J by 6 bases, with 7 bases of the junction left unmatched. The CDR3 length is 15 residues. CDR3 loop: CASSFGQGGRNGYTF. The CDR3, as DNA: TGTGCCAGCAGCTTCGGACAGGGGGGACGGAATGGCTACACCTTC.

The CDR3 bases are TGTGCCAGCGGAGGGTCAGGGGCAGATACGCAGTATTTT. Translated, it gives CASGGSGADTQYF. The chain links TRBV2 to TRBJ2-3; D may match TRBD1 or TRBD2 (6 bases each). Germline V gene lookup returns CDR1 SNHLY and CDR2 FYNNEI. There are 13 residues in the CDR3. Trimming took off 8 bases at V and 4 bases at J, with 13 bases between the two ends.

This sequence joins TRBV28 and TRBJ2-3; D is unresolved. Germline-derived CDR1 and CDR2 are MDHEN and SYDVKM. V shed 5 bases and J shed 8 bases, with 20 bases lying between them. The CDR3 consists of 15 residues. The CDR3 loop reads CASSPIGRSQFTQYF. For the CDR3, the DNA is TGTGCCAGCAGTCCGATTGGACGGTCACAGTTTACGCAGTATTTT.

This clonotype has more than one count but fewer than ten. V gene TRBV14 combines with J gene TRBJ2-1; 10 nucleotides align to TRBD1. V was pared by 1 base and J by 0 bases, with 9 bases of the junction left unmatched. Germline assignment: CDR1 SGHDN and CDR2 FVKESK. The length of the CDR3 is 19 residues. The CDR3 spells CASSQVYRDRGSSYNEQFF. The CDR3 region has the DNA TGTGCCAGCAGCCAAGTTTATCGGGACAGGGGAAGCTCCTACAATGAGCAGTTCTTC.

This clonotype was counted between two and nine times. The chain uses TRBV4-1 and TRBJ1-1; D uncertain. The CDR3 covers 16 residues. Trimming left V 0 bases short and J 2 bases short, with 13 bases between. Germline CDR1 is MGHRA and CDR2 is YSYEKL. Here the CDR3 DNA reads TGCGCCAGCAGCCAAGAGCTAAGAACAGCTAACACTGAAGCTTTCTTT. As protein: CASSQELRTANTEAFF.

This chain uses TRBV28 with TRBJ2-7; D remains ambiguous. Germline CDR1 reads MDHEN; CDR2 reads SYDVKM. V was trimmed by 3 bases and J by 1 base, leaving 13 bases between them. The CDR3 is 15 amino acids. The CDR3 loop reads CASSLRARKSYEQYF. In DNA form, the CDR3 reads TGTGCCAGCAGTTTGAGAGCCCGGAAATCCTACGAGCAGTACTTC.

The rearrangement uses TRBV7-9 and TRBJ2-7; 11 bases match TRBD2. The CDR3 consists of 14 residues. Germline values: CDR1 SEHNR, CDR2 FQNEAQ (reference sequence). J was trimmed by 5 bases and V by 7 bases; bases with no gene match: 7. CDR3 region: CASTRLAGNNEQYF. Written as DNA, the CDR3 is TGTGCCAGCACCCGACTAGCGGGAAACAACGAGCAGTACTTC.

The chain joins TRBV19 to TRBJ2-7; TRBD1 might be the D (5 bases). CDR1 is LNHDA, CDR2 SQIVND, per germline (reference sequence). The CDR3 sequence is 15 residues long. V was cut by 5 bases and J by 5 bases, with 19 bases left in between. The CDR3 here is CASSRWWGVKDEQYF. CDR3 nucleotide sequence: TGTGCCAGTAGTCGATGGTGGGGCGTAAAGGACGAGCAGTACTTC.

This clonotype has a handful of counts. The V gene is TRBV7-8, the J gene TRBJ1-5; D is possibly TRBD1 (6 bases). CDR1 is SGHVS, CDR2 FQNEAQ, per germline. This CDR3 spans 17 amino acids. The V end lost 5 bases, the J end lost 6 bases, and 23 bases lay between the germline ends. This CDR3 is CASSKGGFRTRSQPQHF. The CDR3 bases are TGTGCCAGCAGCAAGGGGGGATTCAGGACAAGGAGTCAGCCCCAGCATTTT.